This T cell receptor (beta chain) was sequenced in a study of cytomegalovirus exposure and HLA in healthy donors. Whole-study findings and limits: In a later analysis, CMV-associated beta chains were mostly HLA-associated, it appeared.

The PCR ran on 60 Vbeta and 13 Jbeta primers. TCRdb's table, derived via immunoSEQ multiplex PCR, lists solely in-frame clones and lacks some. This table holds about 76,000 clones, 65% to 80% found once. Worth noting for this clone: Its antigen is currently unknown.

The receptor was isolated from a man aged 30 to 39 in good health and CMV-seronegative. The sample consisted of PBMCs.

CDR3 amino acids: CASSLTGTRFPDTQYF. DNA for the CDR3: TGTGCCAGCAGCTTGACAGGGACCCGATTCCCAGATACGCAGTATTTT. The rearrangement uses TRBV5-5 and TRBJ2-3, with D perhaps TRBD1 (6 bases). The CDR3 consists of 16 residues. V shed 1 base and J shed 4 bases, with 16 bases lying between them. Germline CDR1 reads SGHKS; CDR2 reads YYEKEE (reference sequence). The complete variable domain, with remaining parts taken from reference TRBV5-5 and TRBJ2-3, reads DAGVTQSPTHLIKTRGQQVTLRCSPISGHKSVSWYQQVLGQGPQFIFQYYEKEERGRGNFPDRFSARQFPNYSSELNVNALLLGDSALYLCASSLTGTRFPDTQYFGPGTRLTVL.